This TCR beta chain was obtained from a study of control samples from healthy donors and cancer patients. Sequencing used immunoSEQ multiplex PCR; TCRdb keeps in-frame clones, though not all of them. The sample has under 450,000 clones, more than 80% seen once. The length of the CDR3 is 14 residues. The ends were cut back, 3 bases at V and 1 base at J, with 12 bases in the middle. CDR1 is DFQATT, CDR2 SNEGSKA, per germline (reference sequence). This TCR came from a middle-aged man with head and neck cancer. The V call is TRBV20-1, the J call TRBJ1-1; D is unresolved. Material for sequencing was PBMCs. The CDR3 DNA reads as TGCAGTGCTAGTCCTCCAGAGTCGAACACTGAAGCTTTCTTT. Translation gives CSASPPESNTEAFF.